One and the same sample provided the 22 T cell receptor beta chains below, sequenced in a study of shared clonotypes between healthy human individuals. The assay was immunoSEQ multiplex PCR, and TCRdb's table has in-frame clones only and misses some. The table shows around 1.1 million clones, with approximately 80% occurring only once. Source material: memory CD4+ T cells from PBMCs. The subset: CD45RA-negative fraction. These receptors were taken from a man between 18 and 35 years old in good health. Some clones in this sample may be carry-over from other donors' samples.

The genes are TRBV27 and TRBJ1-2, with D possibly matching TRBD1 (6 bases). V lost 3 bases to trimming and J lost 3 bases, with 14 bases between them. Germline CDR1 and CDR2: MNHEY and SMNVEV (reference sequence). This CDR3 region has 15 residues. CDR3 region: CASSLKDGQHYGYTF. In DNA, the CDR3 is TGTGCCAGCAGTTTGAAGGATGGACAGCACTATGGCTACACCTTC.

This clone was seen many times. The genes are TRBV9 and TRBJ1-4; no clear D. V dropped 7 bases and J dropped 7 bases, with 20 bases sitting between them. The CDR3 loop spans 15 amino acids. Germline V gene lookup returns CDR1 SGDLS and CDR2 YYNGEE. The DNA of the CDR3 is TGTGCCAGCGCCGCGGGGAAGGAGGCGACTGAAAAACTGTTTTTT. Translation gives CASAAGKEATEKLFF.

This chain links TRBV5-6 with TRBJ1-4; D gene uncertain. V lost 0 bases, J lost 3 bases, and 6 bases lay in between. The CDR3 has 14 residues. CDR1 is SGHDT and CDR2 is YYEEEE in the germline V gene. The DNA for the CDR3 is TGTGCCAGCAGCTTGGGGGAACCTAATGAAAAACTGTTTTTT. Protein sequence: CASSLGEPNEKLFF.

The chain employs TRBV5-1 and TRBJ1-2; D gene ambiguous. The CDR3 spans 15 residues. Per germline, CDR1 SGHRS and CDR2 YFSETQ. V was trimmed by 1 base and J by 0 bases, leaving 10 bases between them. DNA of the CDR3: TGCGCCAGCAGCTTGTCGACATCAGCTAACTATGGCTACACCTTC. Its translation: CASSLSTSANYGYTF.

The sample holds one count of this clone. The CDR3 sequence: CASRGGQETQYF. The CDR3 bases are TGTGCCAGTCGAGGGGGGCAAGAGACCCAGTACTTC. V gene TRBV19 combines with J gene TRBJ2-5; tentatively, D is TRBD1 or TRBD2 (6 bases each). The CDR3 length is 12 residues. V was clipped by 8 bases and J by 2 bases, with 9 bases between them. CDR1 LNHDA and CDR2 SQIVND come from the germline V gene (reference sequence). The full variable domain, in which reference TRBV19 and TRBJ2-5 provide the parts outside the CDR3, is DGGITQSPKYLFRKEGQNVTLSCEQNLNHDAMYWYRQDPGQGLRLIYYSQIVNDFQKGDIAEGYSVSREKKESFPLTVTSAQKNPTAFYLCASRGGQETQYFGPGTRLLVL.

This chain joins TRBV7-3 and TRBJ1-5; TRBD1 matches at 10 bases. With V trimmed by 2 bases and J by 4 bases, 14 bases remained unmatched. CDR1 is SGHTA and CDR2 is FQGTGA in the germline V gene. There are 19 residues in the CDR3. CDR3 protein: CASSLASLLRTGGNQPQHF. The DNA for the CDR3 is TGTGCCAGCAGCTTAGCAAGTTTGTTAAGGACAGGGGGTAATCAGCCCCAGCATTTT.

The chain recombines TRBV14 with TRBJ2-1; no reliable D call. The CDR3 has 14 amino acids. CDR1 and CDR2 from the germline V gene are SGHDN and FVKESK. Deletions cut 0 bases from V and 7 bases from J, with 10 bases between. The CDR3 nucleotides are TGTGCCAGCAGCCAAGATCTTCGGCGAAATGAGCAGTTCTTC. Translated: CASSQDLRRNEQFF. Combining the CDR3 with reference TRBV14 and TRBJ2-1 gives the whole variable domain EAGVTQFPSHSVIEKGQTVTLRCDPISGHDNLYWYRRVMGKEIKFLLHFVKESKQDESGMPNNRFLAERTGGTYSTLKVQPAELEDSGVYFCASSQDLRRNEQFFGPGTRLTVL.

This rearrangement joins TRBV11-2 to TRBJ2-4; D is uncertain. CDR1 is SGHAT, CDR2 FQNNGV, per germline. The CDR3 is 14 amino acids. V lost 3 bases to trimming and J lost 6 bases, with 12 bases between them. CDR3 DNA sequence: TGTGCCAGCAGCTTTCCTGGGGATAGAAACATTCAGTACTTC. Protein product: CASSFPGDRNIQYF.

The chain couples TRBV4-3 to TRBJ2-5, with 8 bases fitting TRBD2. Germline V gene sequence: CDR1 LGHNA, CDR2 YSLEER. V lost 1 base to trimming and J lost 5 bases; unmatched junction nucleotides: 9. The CDR3 loop spans 16 amino acids. The CDR3 loop is CASSQAREARGETQYF. CDR3 nucleotide sequence: TGCGCCAGCAGCCAAGCGCGGGAGGCAAGGGGTGAGACCCAGTACTTC.

V and J are TRBV9 and TRBJ2-1; no clear D gene. The ends were cut back, 9 bases at V and 0 bases at J, with 13 bases in the middle. The CDR3 spans 14 residues. Per germline, CDR1 SGDLS and CDR2 YYNGEE. The CDR3 DNA is TGTGCCACAAGACCGCTGAGCTCCTACAATGAGCAGTTCTTC. Its translation is CATRPLSSYNEQFF.

In this sample, this clone turned up many times. V usage is TRBV6-1 and J usage is TRBJ2-3; 8 bases align to TRBD1. This CDR3 has 17 amino acids. In germline, CDR1 is MNHNS, CDR2 SASEGT. Trimming at V came to 4 bases and at J to 6 bases, leaving 15 bases not matched to a gene. This chain's CDR3 is CASSAAGWTGRLDTQYF. CDR3 nucleotides: TGTGCCAGCAGTGCTGCAGGCTGGACAGGGAGACTTGATACGCAGTATTTT.

The chain carries TRBV5-1 and TRBJ2-7; perhaps TRBD1 as D (5 bases). The CDR3 runs to 15 residues. Per germline, CDR1 SGHRS and CDR2 YFSETQ. Trimming took 0 bases from V and 2 from J, leaving 12 bases between them. In DNA form, the CDR3 reads TGCGCCAGCAGCTTGGGACAGATCCTAACCTACGAGCAGTACTTC. Translated: CASSLGQILTYEQYF. The full variable domain, completed using reference TRBV5-1 and TRBJ2-7, is KAGVTQTPRYLIKTRGQQVTLSCSPISGHRSVSWYQQTPGQGLQFLFEYFSETQRNKGNFPGRFSGRQFSNSRSEMNVSTLELGDSALYLCASSLGQILTYEQYFGPGTRLTVT.

This chain uses TRBV5-4 with TRBJ1-5; D is undetermined. CDR3 length equals 13 residues. V lost 5 bases and J lost 5, with 11 bases in between. Germline CDR1 is SGHNT and CDR2 is YYREEE (reference sequence). CDR3 nucleotides: TGTGCCAGCAGTTCTGACCGCGATCAGCCCCAGCATTTT. Its protein product is CASSSDRDQPQHF. The full variable domain, its missing parts supplied by reference TRBV5-4 and TRBJ1-5, is ETGVTQSPTHLIKTRGQQVTLRCSSQSGHNTVSWYQQALGQGPQFIFQYYREEENGRGNFPPRFSGLQFPNYSSELNVNALELDDSALYLCASSSDRDQPQHFGDGTRLSIL.

This chain uses TRBV15 with TRBJ2-1; 10 nucleotides agree with TRBD2. The CDR3 loop spans 18 amino acids. The germline gives CDR1 LNHNV, CDR2 YYDKDF (reference sequence). Trimming removed 1 base from V and 7 bases from J; junction bases left unmatched: 13. DNA for the CDR3: TGTGCCACCAGCAGAGCTAGCGCTAGCGGGAGAGGTCGGAATGAGCAGTTCTTC. It yields the protein CATSRASASGRGRNEQFF.

The chain links TRBV5-1 to TRBJ2-1; D perhaps matches TRBD1 (6 bases). Germline loops: CDR1 SGHRS, CDR2 YFSETQ. The CDR3 totals 15 residues. V lost 1 base and J 4 bases, leaving 12 bases between the germline ends. In nucleotides, the CDR3 is TGCGCCAGCAGCTTGACAGGGAATCCGTACAATGAGCAGTTCTTC. This translates into CASSLTGNPYNEQFF.

The V and J genes are TRBV5-1 and TRBJ1-3; D gene ambiguous. From germline, CDR1 is SGHRS and CDR2 YFSETQ. The CDR3 is made up of 14 amino acids. V was clipped by 4 bases and J by 3 bases, with 11 bases between them. This CDR3 reads CASSPRTDGNTIYF. CDR3 nucleotides: TGCGCCAGCAGCCCCAGGACGGATGGAAACACCATATATTTT.

V and J are TRBV11-2 and TRBJ2-2, with 8 bases lining up with TRBD1. This CDR3 is built from 17 residues. Trimming took 5 bases from V and 4 from J; bases not matched to a gene: 12. Per germline, CDR1 SGHAT and CDR2 FQNNGV. CDR3 DNA: TGTGCCAGCAGCCCCCAACTACAGGGGGATGGCACCGGGGAGCTGTTTTTT. Translation gives CASSPQLQGDGTGELFF.

The chain has TRBV2 and TRBJ1-4; D remains ambiguous. Germline V gene lookup returns CDR1 SNHLY and CDR2 FYNNEI. The CDR3 has 14 residues. V lost 4 bases, J lost 0 bases, and 6 bases lay in between. The CDR3 loop is CASSGGSTNEKLFF. The DNA for the CDR3 is TGTGCCAGCAGTGGGGGATCAACTAATGAAAAACTGTTTTTT.

This clone has only a few counts. V is TRBV5-1 and J is TRBJ1-2; 7 positions match TRBD1. The CDR3 sequence is 14 residues long. Germline V gene data show CDR1 as SGHRS and CDR2 as YFSETQ. V was pared by 0 bases and J by 8 bases, with 7 bases of the junction left unmatched. CDR3 sequence reads: CASSLEGAGHGYTF. As DNA, the CDR3 is TGCGCCAGCAGCTTGGAGGGGGCAGGGCACGGCTACACCTTC.

This chain joins TRBV19 and TRBJ1-2, with TRBD1 matching 7 bases. CDR3 length: 15 residues. Per germline, CDR1 LNHDA and CDR2 SQIVND (reference sequence). The V gene end was trimmed by 2 bases and the J gene end by 2 bases; junction bases not matched to a gene: 5. CDR3 sequence (DNA): TGTGCCAGTAGTATACTGGGACAGTCCAACTATGGCTACACCTTC. This codes for CASSILGQSNYGYTF.

CDR3 sequence: CASSLWESREQYF. CDR3 nucleotides: TGTGCCAGCAGCCTCTGGGAGTCGAGGGAGCAGTACTTC. J is TRBJ2-7 and V is TRBV7-3; possibly TRBD2 for D (5 bases). V was shortened by 5 bases and J by 7 bases, with 15 bases between the two germline ends. Germline loops: CDR1 SGHTA, CDR2 FQGTGA. The length of the CDR3 is 13 residues.

The chain uses TRBV14 and TRBJ1-2, with D uncertain. The germline V gene has CDR1 SGHDN and CDR2 FVKESK. V lost 0 bases and J 5 bases, leaving 16 bases between the germline ends. The CDR3 sequence is 16 residues long. Here the CDR3 reads CASSQEASRWEYGYTF. CDR3 bases: TGTGCCAGCAGCCAAGAGGCGAGCCGATGGGAGTATGGCTACACCTTC.